This TCR beta chain was documented in a study of T cells in tuberculosis. Sequencing was performed with immunoSEQ multiplex PCR; in TCRdb, only in-frame clones are kept and a portion is missing. The sample has over 30,000 clones; 85% to 95% are singletons. Germline CDR1 and CDR2: LGHNT and FRNRAP. V trimming: 5 bases; J trimming: 3 bases; junction bases outside the gene matches: 6. The CDR3 loop spans 14 amino acids. The clonotype comes from a donor between 10 and 29 years old with latent tuberculosis or without tuberculosis infection. Some clones in this sample may be carry-over from other donors' samples. The chain carries TRBV12-5 and TRBJ2-7; 8 bases fit TRBD1. Sequences were obtained from PBMCs. The CDR3 sequence: CASGTGQDYYEQYF. Here the CDR3 DNA reads TGTGCTAGTGGTACGGGACAGGATTACTACGAGCAGTACTTC.